The clone carrying this T cell receptor (beta chain) was recorded once. Its antigen remains unknown. This specimen belongs to a study of CD8+ T cells in alopecia areata. RNA, once extracted, was reverse transcribed into cDNA for use as the sequencing template. Generated by immunoSEQ multiplex PCR, the TCRdb table keeps only in-frame clones and is missing some. The top ten clones hold approximately 0.5% of a sample with 200,000 to 250,000 clones, around 62% of them seen once. Trimming at V came to 0 bases and at J to 5 bases, leaving 5 bases not matched to a gene. CDR1 is GTSNPN, CDR2 SVGIG, per germline (reference sequence). This CDR3 is built from 14 residues. Study-level results: Scalp sample data also include resident alphabeta T cells from normal skin.

The source of this sequence is a human donor with alopecia areata. V gene TRBV30 combines with J gene TRBJ2-3; 7 bases fit TRBD1. The starting material was CD4+ T cells sorted from blood, obtained at week 0. CDR3 residues: CAWSVLGQIDTQYF. CDR3 sequence (DNA): TGTGCCTGGAGTGTTTTGGGACAGATAGATACGCAGTATTTT.